This note documents a single T cell receptor (beta chain) sequence. The source of the sample is a study of blood T cell repertoires in COVID-19. Study at large: The samples span acute and convalescent COVID-19 from the United States, Italy and Spain. T cells, B-cell-depleted T cells, or PBMCs supplied cDNA or gDNA.

Losses at the gene ends were 2 bases for V and 0 bases for J; bases not matched to a gene: 1. CDR1 is SGHTS, CDR2 YDEGEE, per germline. This CDR3 spans 16 amino acids. Authors' processing steps: From reference gene primer amplification, estimates of nucleated cell counts were derived. Assay: immunoSEQ multiplex PCR; the TCRdb copy retains only in-frame clones and omits some. The D gene and trimming were derived from the DNA, and the V and J assignments and clone size from that table. The table includes approximately 350,000 clones, roughly nine tenths detected once. J is TRBJ2-2 and V is TRBV5-8; TRBD2 matches at 10 bases. The clonotype originates from a man in his forties with acute or convalescent COVID-19. Input material: peripheral blood. The CDR3 DNA sequence: TGTGCCAGCAGCTTTACTAGCGGGACGAACACCGGGGAGCTGTTTTTT. Amino acid sequence: CASSFTSGTNTGELFF.